The T cell receptor beta chain described here comes from a study of control samples from healthy donors and cancer patients (dated by TCRdb to about 2020). A word on this clone: Its target antigen remains unknown. One base away there is no much larger clone; base qualities are not given.

Trimming removed 8 bases from V and 7 bases from J, leaving 11 bases between the germline ends. In the germline V gene, CDR1 corresponds to SNHLY and CDR2 to FYNNEI. From its cysteine to its phenylalanine, the CDR3 spans 12 amino acids. Only CDR3 DNA is held: 36 bases, read in frame from base 1. Preparation of the library involved the immunoSEQ multiplex PCR assay. The source is immuneACCESS, and TCRdb retained only in-frame sequences with V and J called. Part of the clones is not carried over; for the studies checked, unresolved V genes explain less than half of this, and the remainder is unexplained. This sample lists 90,000 to 100,000 clones; approximately 80% were detected once. The ten largest clones represent 10% to 13% of the sample.

The chain is encoded by TRBV2 joined to TRBJ2-2; TRBD1 is possibly the D segment (6 matching bases). Sequenced: blood. The sequence was obtained from a woman younger than 45 in good health. The DNA is TGTGCCAGCTGGTGGGGGCTCGGGGAGCTGTTTTTT. Translated, it reads CASWWGLGELFF.